Included here is one T cell receptor beta chain sequence, with context. V lost 3 bases and J lost 4; bases outside the gene matches: 5. The CDR3 runs to 15 residues. From germline, CDR1 is SGHDT and CDR2 YYEEEE. The data were taken from a study of blood T cell repertoires in COVID-19. Whole-study context: Collection of acute and convalescent COVID-19 samples took place in the United States, Italy and Spain. PBMCs, B-cell-depleted T cells, or T cells provided the cDNA or gDNA that made up the material.

In the original workflow: Estimation of nucleated cell counts relied on the amplification of reference gene primers. The assay was immunoSEQ multiplex PCR, and TCRdb's table has in-frame clones only and misses some. The V and J calls and the clone size are those of that table, but D and trimming were determined from the DNA. The data contain approximately 99,000 clones, about two thirds of them singletons. This receptor was identified in a woman in her 40s with acute or convalescent COVID-19. This chain joins TRBV5-6 and TRBJ2-2; 8 positions agree with TRBD1. The sample taken for sequencing was peripheral blood. DNA for the CDR3: TGTGCCAGCAGCTCCCCCGGGACAGGCACCGGGGAGCTGTTTTTT. Its protein is CASSSPGTGTGELFF.